Detailed here is one T cell receptor (beta chain). CDR1 and CDR2 from the germline V gene are ENHRY and SYGVKD. The J segment lost 6 bases and the V segment lost 4 bases, leaving 1 base of the junction unmatched. This CDR3 has 12 amino acids. This sample was taken from a study of T cell responses to AZD1222 COVID-19 vaccine. Only in-frame clones appear in the TCRdb table, and some are missing; sequencing was by immunoSEQ multiplex PCR. The table lists about 66,000 clones, about 93% of them singletons. The rearrangement joins TRBV10-3 to TRBJ2-7, with 9 bases that match TRBD1. Sequenced here: peripheral blood, sampled 28 days after the second dose of the MenACWY control vaccine. The TCR originated in an adult who received the MenACWY meningococcal vaccine as a control. This CDR3 reads CAISGTGAEQYF. CDR3 in DNA: TGTGCCATCAGTGGGACAGGGGCCGAGCAGTACTTC.